The entry that follows covers one T cell receptor beta chain sequence. The sample originates from a study of T cell changes during pregnancy in multiple sclerosis. TCRdb keeps only in-frame clones here, not all; method: immunoSEQ multiplex PCR. Seen here are 25,000 to 35,000 clones, around 90% observed once, and the top ten hold about 5.4%. V was clipped by 6 bases and J by 2 bases; unmatched bases: 6. Germline assignment: CDR1 MDHEN and CDR2 SYDVKM. CDR3 length: 15 amino acids. The origin of this receptor is a female donor with multiple sclerosis, enrolled in a pregnancy study. The V gene is TRBV28, the J gene TRBJ2-3; 9 nucleotides line up with TRBD1. The sequenced sample was CD8+ T cells from peripheral blood mononuclear cells, obtained in the first trimester of pregnancy. The CDR3 protein is CASRSGTGHTDTQYF. The DNA for the CDR3 is TGTGCCAGCAGATCCGGGACAGGGCACACAGATACGCAGTATTTT.